The next 19 T cell receptor beta chains were all read from a single sample in a study of blood T cells in healthy people across ages. It was with a sample-barcoded 5' primer and a J-beta primer mix that a second PCR of roughly 7 to 12 cycles was run. TCRdb fed the 5' RACE reads into MiXCR, producing one record per CDR3 protein. The data show over 1,500,000 distinct CDR3 sequences, with roughly 52% seen just once and approximately 2.1% held by the top ten. The sequenced material came from blood. These receptors came from a woman aged 40 to 50 in good health.

This chain joins TRBV7-2 and TRBJ2-7; no clear D gene. The V and J ends lost 8 bases and 3 bases respectively, with 8 bases between them. Looked up from germline, CDR1 is SGHTA and CDR2 is FQGNSA. The CDR3 runs 11 residues. The CDR3 loop is CASGTHYEQYF. The CDR3 nucleotides are TGTGCCAGCGGAACCCACTACGAGCAGTACTTC.

The rearrangement joins TRBV24-1 to TRBJ2-3, with D possibly being TRBD1 or TRBD2 (7 bases each). CDR3 size: 18 residues. Germline loops: CDR1 KGHDR, CDR2 SFDVKD. V was clipped by 3 bases and J by 2 bases, with 20 bases between them. The CDR3 DNA follows: TGTGCCACCAGTGATCCCCTGGCGGGGGACAGCACCACAGATACGCAGTATTTT. This sequence encodes CATSDPLAGDSTTDTQYF.

This clonotype came up once. Relative to the germline gene, one junction end is altered; a read error may explain this. The chain has TRBV20-1 and TRBJ2-7; tentatively, D is TRBD2 (6 bases). The CDR3 is 13 amino acids. The germline gives CDR1 DFQATT, CDR2 SNEGSKA (reference sequence). The CDR3 reads CCASAGRLYEQYF. The CDR3 coding sequence is TGCTGTGCTAGTGCGGGACGGCTATACGAGCAGTACTTC.

This clonotype appeared a few times. This chain connects TRBV20-1 to TRBJ1-2; D is undetermined. This CDR3 spans 14 amino acids. The V end lost 6 bases, the J end lost 0 bases, and 14 bases lay between the germline ends. The V gene's germline CDR1 is DFQATT and CDR2 SNEGSKA (reference sequence). CDR3 sequence: CSAVGGQPNYGYTF. As DNA, the CDR3 is TGCAGTGCAGTAGGAGGTCAGCCTAACTATGGCTACACCTTC.

This clonotype was detected a few times. The rearrangement joins TRBV5-5 to TRBJ2-5; tentatively, D is TRBD1 (6 bases). CDR3 length: 16 residues. Germline lookup yields CDR1 SGHKS and CDR2 YYEKEE (reference sequence). V lost 1 base to trimming and J lost 4 bases, with 17 bases between them. CDR3 loop: CASSLSAQGMAETQYF. CDR3 sequence (DNA): TGTGCCAGCAGCTTGAGTGCCCAGGGGATGGCAGAGACCCAGTACTTC. Full variable domain (outside the CDR3, taken from reference TRBV5-5 and TRBJ2-5): DAGVTQSPTHLIKTRGQQVTLRCSPISGHKSVSWYQQVLGQGPQFIFQYYEKEERGRGNFPDRFSARQFPNYSSELNVNALLLGDSALYLCASSLSAQGMAETQYFGPGTRLLVL.

For the CDR3, the DNA is TGTGCCAGCTCACGGGACGACCATCAGCCCCAGCATTTT. Protein: CASSRDDHQPQHF. The chain uses TRBV18 and TRBJ1-5, with a possible D match to TRBD1 (5 bases). CDR1 and CDR2 (germline): KGHSH, LQKENI. The CDR3 runs 13 residues. The V end was cut by 4 bases, the J end by 5 bases, with 9 bases between.

For this clonotype: One end of the junction varies from germline; a read error may be responsible. The rearrangement joins TRBV6-1 to TRBJ2-7; 8 bases agree with TRBD2. This CDR3 has 19 amino acids. CDR1 and CDR2 from the germline V gene are MNHNS and SASEGT. CDR3 loop: CAGSQLPGLGYSWGYEQYF. The CDR3 nucleotides are TGTGCCGGCAGTCAACTTCCGGGACTAGGGTACTCTTGGGGATACGAGCAGTACTTC.

In this sample, this clonotype turned up a few times. V gene TRBV12-3 or TRBV12-4 combines with J gene TRBJ2-5, with TRBD2 matching over 8 bases. J gave up 6 bases and V 3 bases, and 6 bases lay outside the gene matches. The CDR3 length is 14 residues. CDR3 sequence (DNA): TGTGCCAGCAGTTTCGGGGGGGGGATGAAGACCCAGTACTTC. Translated: CASSFGGGMKTQYF.

The chain is built from TRBV20-1 and TRBJ1-2; no clear D gene. Trimming cost V 0 bases and J 6 bases, with 14 bases left between them. The CDR3 is 14 amino acids. Germline lookup yields CDR1 DFQATT and CDR2 SNEGSKA (reference sequence). CDR3 sequence (DNA): TGCAGTGCTAGAGATCAAGACGGGAGGGATGGCTACACCTTC. Amino acids: CSARDQDGRDGYTF.

The J gene is TRBJ2-5, the V gene TRBV7-2; D tentatively reads TRBD1 or TRBD2 (6 bases each). Germline V CDR1 and CDR2: SGHTA, FQGNSA. V was clipped by 5 bases and J by 5 bases, with 18 bases between them. The CDR3 totals 15 residues. For the CDR3, the DNA is TGTGCCAGCAGCCGCCAGCCGGGGGCGGAGGAGACCCAGTACTTC. Translating it yields CASSRQPGAEETQYF.

V usage is TRBV20-1 and J usage is TRBJ2-3; D uncertain. V lost 6 bases to trimming and J lost 4 bases, with 20 bases between them. CDR3 size: 15 residues. Germline V gene lookup returns CDR1 DFQATT and CDR2 SNEGSKA (reference sequence). The CDR3 here is CSAAEWGFGADTQYF. DNA of the CDR3: TGCAGTGCCGCCGAGTGGGGTTTCGGTGCAGATACGCAGTATTTT.

This clonotype was detected once. This sequence joins TRBV7-2 and TRBJ2-7; D might be TRBD2 (5 bases). The germline V and J ends were trimmed by 5 bases and 10 bases, with 27 bases remaining between them. CDR3 length: 16 amino acids. Germline CDR1 and CDR2: SGHTA and FQGNSA. The CDR3 reads CASSPPGPPRGEAQYF. CDR3 DNA sequence: TGTGCCAGCAGCCCCCCCGGACCTCCTCGGGGAGAGGCCCAGTACTTC.

The CDR3 DNA reads TGCGCCAGCAGTGGGACGCAGGGGACCCACACTGAAGCTTTCTTT. Amino acids: CASSGTQGTHTEAFF. The chain has TRBV10-2 and TRBJ1-1; perhaps TRBD1 as D (6 bases). Trimming removed 4 bases from V and 3 bases from J, with 15 bases in between. The CDR3 sequence is 15 residues long. From germline, CDR1 is WSHSY and CDR2 SAAADI.

The chain joins TRBV20-1 to TRBJ2-4; TRBD1 agrees at 9 bases. Germline V CDR1 and CDR2: DFQATT, SNEGSKA (reference sequence). V trimming: 0 bases; J trimming: 1 base; junction bases outside the gene matches: 13. The CDR3 spans 19 residues. The CDR3 region is CSARDLITGGLLAKNIQYF. The CDR3 DNA reads as TGCAGTGCTAGAGATCTGATCACAGGGGGCTTGTTGGCCAAAAACATTCAGTACTTC.

The chain joins TRBV6-2 or TRBV6-3 to TRBJ2-7; TRBD2 aligns across 8 bases. V lost 6 bases to trimming and J lost 7 bases; unmatched junction nucleotides: 17. CDR1 MNHEY and CDR2 SVGEGT come from the germline V gene. CDR3 length equals 16 residues. This chain's CDR3 is CASSNPGLGSYNEQYF. CDR3 DNA sequence: TGTGCCAGCAGCAATCCGGGACTAGGGTCCTACAATGAGCAGTACTTC.

This clonotype was detected a few times. The chain joins TRBV5-1 to TRBJ2-7; 8 nucleotides agree with TRBD1. Losses at the gene ends were 3 bases for V and 2 bases for J; bases not matched to a gene: 7. Germline loops: CDR1 SGHRS, CDR2 YFSETQ. The length of the CDR3 is 15 residues. The CDR3 coding sequence is TGCGCCAGCAGCTCACCGACAGGGGCAGCCTACGAGCAGTACTTC. Residues: CASSSPTGAAYEQYF. Based on the CDR3 plus reference TRBV5-1 and TRBJ2-7, the full variable domain is KAGVTQTPRYLIKTRGQQVTLSCSPISGHRSVSWYQQTPGQGLQFLFEYFSETQRNKGNFPGRFSGRQFSNSRSEMNVSTLELGDSALYLCASSSPTGAAYEQYFGPGTRLTVT.

This clonotype turned up a few times. The rearrangement uses TRBV5-1 and TRBJ2-1; D possibly matches TRBD1 or TRBD2 (6 bases each). The germline V gene encodes CDR1 SGHRS and CDR2 YFSETQ. This CDR3 region has 15 residues. V lost 1 base and J lost 8, with 16 bases in between. The CDR3 nucleotides are TGCGCCAGCAGCTTGTCGGGGGCCAGTTTCGATGAGCAGTTCTTC. It encodes CASSLSGASFDEQFF.

This clonotype was counted only a few times. The rearrangement joins TRBV27 to TRBJ2-1, with a tentative D call TRBD1 (5 bases). The CDR3 loop spans 14 amino acids. V dropped 5 bases and J dropped 4 bases, with 12 bases sitting between them. Germline V CDR1 and CDR2: MNHEY, SMNVEV (reference sequence). CDR3 DNA: TGTGCCAGCAGTCGACAGACCACGTACAATGAGCAGTTCTTC. Translated, it gives CASSRQTTYNEQFF.

The V and J genes are TRBV20-1 and TRBJ2-3; D not certain. This CDR3 has 15 residues. The germline V gene encodes CDR1 DFQATT and CDR2 SNEGSKA (reference sequence). The germline V and J ends were trimmed by 1 base and 2 bases, with 13 bases remaining between them. CDR3 nucleotides: TGCAGTGCTAGAGTACCAACGGGTAACACAGATACGCAGTATTTT. It encodes CSARVPTGNTDTQYF.